The clone carrying this TCR beta chain was counted a few times. Arm-PCR of CDR3 regions and iRepertoire HTBI primers were used to build TCR beta libraries. TCRdb fed the multiplex PCR reads into MiXCR, producing one record per CDR3 protein. The sample lists around 470,000 distinct CDR3 sequences; around 15% were seen once. This entry is derived from a study of regulatory T cells in long-lasting Graves disease. Trimming cost V 2 bases and J 6 bases, with 9 bases left between them. The CDR3 is 14 amino acids. Germline V gives CDR1 SGHRS, CDR2 YFSETQ. As to time point: newly diagnosed GD, antithyroid drugs for less than 3 months. There was RNA extracted from PBMCs, and the TCR library was made from it. Separately, the same data were catalogued under a study of T cells in Graves' hyperthyroidism and ophthalmopathy.

The specimen was peripheral blood mononuclear cells (PBMCs), collected at new diagnosis, from a patient treated with antithyroid drugs. This clonotype was sampled from a woman in her 50s with Graves disease. The chain couples TRBV5-1 to TRBJ1-6; TRBD1 might be the D (5 bases). This chain's CDR3 is CASSFQGINSPLHF. The CDR3 nucleotides read TGCGCCAGCAGCTTCCAGGGCATTAATTCACCCCTCCACTTT.